A single sample is the source of the 8 T cell receptor beta chains below, sequenced in a study of T cells after somatic rescue of genetic block (dated by TCRdb to about 2020). Receptors were amplified or captured by the immunoSEQ multiplex PCR assay. This immuneACCESS table, as held by TCRdb, lists in-frame sequences with V and J called but not all clones. Of the missing ones, under half trace to an unresolved V gene in checked studies; the others have no known cause. Across this sample there are 55,000 to 70,000 clones, with 80% to 95% seen only once. About 2.7% of the sample is taken by the ten largest. The sequenced sample consisted of peripheral blood mononuclear cells (PBMCs). The receptors originated from a middle-aged man.

This clone was seen once. This chain joins TRBV6-4 and TRBJ2-1, with TRBD2 matching 11 bases. The germline CDR1 and CDR2 sequences are MRHNA and SNTAGT. This CDR3 has 15 amino acids. J gave up 9 bases and V 5 bases, and 9 bases lay outside the gene matches. The CDR3 DNA follows: TGTGCCAGCAGTCCCCGACTAGCGGGACAGGGTGAGCAGTTCTTC. This codes for CASSPRLAGQGEQFF.

The gene calls are TRBV10-3 and TRBJ2-5, with D unclear. The CDR3 totals 13 residues. V was trimmed by 4 bases and J by 1 base, leaving 7 bases between them. Germline values: CDR1 ENHRY, CDR2 SYGVKD. The CDR3 DNA reads TGTGCCATCAGTGGGCAGATCCAAGAGACCCAGTACTTC. Amino acids: CAISGQIQETQYF.

The rearrangement joins TRBV6-1 to TRBJ2-1, with unresolved D. The V end was cut by 3 bases, the J end by 6 bases, with 3 bases between. Per the germline V gene, CDR1 is MNHNS and CDR2 is SASEGT. The CDR3 has 11 residues. This CDR3 is CASSDGNEQFF. CDR3 nucleotide sequence: TGTGCCAGCAGTGACGGCAATGAGCAGTTCTTC.

The chain carries TRBV6-1 and TRBJ1-5, with 7 nucleotides matching TRBD1. J lost 6 bases, V lost 6 bases, and 5 bases had no gene match. Germline CDR1 reads MNHNS; CDR2 reads SASEGT. This CDR3 is built from 13 residues. CDR3 region: CASRGQPGQPQHF. CDR3 DNA: TGTGCCAGCAGGGGACAGCCAGGTCAGCCCCAGCATTTT.

This clone was detected only once. The chain carries TRBV18 and TRBJ1-6; possible D gene TRBD1, 6 bases. Germline CDR1 KGHSH, CDR2 LQKENI. V was clipped by 0 bases and J by 3 bases, with 12 bases between them. The length of the CDR3 is 17 residues. The CDR3 sequence is CASSPPTPDSYNSPLHF. DNA for the CDR3: TGTGCCAGCTCACCACCGACGCCGGACAGCTATAATTCACCCCTCCACTTT.

This chain connects TRBV11-2 to TRBJ2-7, with D possibly being TRBD2 (6 bases). Trimming stripped 8 bases from V and 7 bases from J, with 24 bases between. CDR1 SGHAT and CDR2 FQNNGV come from the germline V gene. This CDR3 is 15 amino acids long. CDR3 in DNA: TGTGCCAGCCTCGCTACCTCGGGACTTACGGGGGAGCAGTACTTC. Translation gives CASLATSGLTGEQYF.

Only a few counts were recorded for this clone. The chain couples TRBV14 to TRBJ2-3, with D perhaps matching TRBD1 or TRBD2 (7 bases each). CDR3 length: 16 amino acids. The V end was cut by 2 bases, the J end by 5 bases, with 17 bases between. Germline V lookup: CDR1 SGHDN, CDR2 FVKESK. The CDR3 region has the DNA TGTGCCAGCAGCCAAACGCCGGGCAGGGGGGGAGATACGCAGTATTTT. Protein sequence: CASSQTPGRGGDTQYF.

This clone appeared a single time. The chain employs TRBV9 and TRBJ2-3; 10 bases line up with TRBD2. CDR1 SGDLS and CDR2 YYNGEE come from the germline V gene. V was pared by 0 bases and J by 0 bases, with 4 bases of the junction left unmatched. CDR3 length: 17 residues. The DNA for the CDR3 is TGTGCCAGCAGCGTAGGGACTAGCGGTTTTAGCACAGATACGCAGTATTTT. Translated, it gives CASSVGTSGFSTDTQYF.